This TCR beta chain originates from a study of T cell repertoires in cytomegalovirus infection. Background on the study: Carrying CMV and the relevant HLA type showed in public TCR beta signatures. Study conclusions and caveats: Summed frequency of shared TCR beta families picked out CMV carriers who also had the relevant HLA.

TCRdb itself ran the reads through MiXCR, one entry per CDR3 protein. The table has about 740,000 distinct CDR3 sequences, 35% to 40% seen once; the top ten hold about 2.8%. This clonotype was counted ten times or more. Its specificity is not known. The CDR3 sequence is 14 residues long. Trimming left V 0 bases short and J 6 bases short, with 12 bases between. The germline V gene encodes CDR1 SGHAT and CDR2 FQNNGV. The rearrangement uses TRBV11-2 and TRBJ2-7, with D possibly being TRBD1 (7 bases). The source is a human donor in good health (CMV status not recorded). Some clones in this sample may be carry-over from other donors' samples. Sequencing was done on a sample of PBMCs. The CDR3, as DNA: TGTGCCAGCAGCTTAGAGCCAGGGGGAGGCGAGCAGTACTTC. Its protein product is CASSLEPGGGEQYF.